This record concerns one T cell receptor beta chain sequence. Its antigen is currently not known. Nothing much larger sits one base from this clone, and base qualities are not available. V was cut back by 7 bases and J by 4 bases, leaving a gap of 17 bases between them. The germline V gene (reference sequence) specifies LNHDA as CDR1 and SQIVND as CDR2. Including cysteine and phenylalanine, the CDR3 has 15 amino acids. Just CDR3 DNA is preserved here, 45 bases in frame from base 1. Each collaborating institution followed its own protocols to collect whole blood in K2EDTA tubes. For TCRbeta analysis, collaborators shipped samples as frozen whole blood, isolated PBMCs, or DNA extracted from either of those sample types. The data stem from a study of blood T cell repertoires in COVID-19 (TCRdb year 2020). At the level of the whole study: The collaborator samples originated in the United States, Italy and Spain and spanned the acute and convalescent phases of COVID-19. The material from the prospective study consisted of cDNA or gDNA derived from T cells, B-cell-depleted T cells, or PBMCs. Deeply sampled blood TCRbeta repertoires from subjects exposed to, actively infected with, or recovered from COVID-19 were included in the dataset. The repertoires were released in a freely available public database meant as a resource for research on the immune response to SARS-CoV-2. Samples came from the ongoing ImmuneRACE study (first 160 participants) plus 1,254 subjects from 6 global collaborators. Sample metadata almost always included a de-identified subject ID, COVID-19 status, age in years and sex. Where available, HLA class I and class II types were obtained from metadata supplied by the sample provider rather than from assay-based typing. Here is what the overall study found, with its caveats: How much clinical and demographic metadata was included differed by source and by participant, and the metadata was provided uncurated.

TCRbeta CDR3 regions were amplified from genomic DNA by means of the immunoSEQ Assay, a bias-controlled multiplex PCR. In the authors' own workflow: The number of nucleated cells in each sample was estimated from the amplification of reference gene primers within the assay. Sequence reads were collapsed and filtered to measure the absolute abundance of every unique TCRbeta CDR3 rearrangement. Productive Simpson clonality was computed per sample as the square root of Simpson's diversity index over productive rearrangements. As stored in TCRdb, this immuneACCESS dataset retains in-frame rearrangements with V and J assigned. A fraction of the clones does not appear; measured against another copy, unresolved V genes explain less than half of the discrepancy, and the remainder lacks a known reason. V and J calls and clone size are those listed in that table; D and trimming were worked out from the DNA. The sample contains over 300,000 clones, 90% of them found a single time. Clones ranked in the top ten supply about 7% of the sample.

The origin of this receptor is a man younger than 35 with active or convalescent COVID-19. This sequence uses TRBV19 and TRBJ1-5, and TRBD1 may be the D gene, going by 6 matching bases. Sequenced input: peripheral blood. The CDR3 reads CASTTFDRTNQPQHF. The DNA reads TGTGCCAGTACCACATTTGACAGGACTAATCAGCCCCAGCATTTT.